Following are 7 T cell receptor beta chains from one sample sequenced in a study of early T cells in non-severe SARS-CoV-2 infection. TCRdb ran MiXCR on the 5' RACE reads and lists one entry per CDR3 protein. Seen here are tens of thousands of distinct CDR3 sequences, 9.5% to 13% observed once, and the top ten hold about 7.1%. Sequenced here: whole blood, sampled at baseline. These receptors originate from an adult who was a healthcare worker with PCR-confirmed SARS-CoV-2 infection or an uninfected control (not recorded which).

This clonotype came up many times. The chain has TRBV20-1 and TRBJ1-3; no clear D gene. CDR3 length: 13 residues. The germline V and J ends were trimmed by 6 bases and 2 bases, with 11 bases remaining between them. Germline V gene lookup returns CDR1 DFQATT and CDR2 SNEGSKA (reference sequence). The CDR3 DNA reads TGCAGTGCGTACGCTATTGCTGGAAACACCATATATTTT. Translation: CSAYAIAGNTIYF.

This clonotype was picked up many times. This chain links TRBV7-9 with TRBJ2-1; 8 bases map to TRBD1. Trimming took 6 bases from V and 9 from J; bases not matched to a gene: 4. Germline-derived CDR1 and CDR2 are SEHNR and FQNEAQ (reference sequence). This CDR3 is built from 12 residues. The CDR3 loop reads CASSTQGAEQFF. The CDR3 bases are TGTGCCAGCAGTACCCAGGGGGCTGAGCAGTTCTTC.

This clonotype was recorded at least ten times. This sequence joins TRBV5-1 and TRBJ1-4, with D maybe TRBD1 (6 bases). The CDR3 runs 14 residues. V lost 3 bases and J lost 6, with 12 bases in between. Germline values: CDR1 SGHRS, CDR2 YFSETQ. The CDR3 region has the DNA TGCGCCAGCAGCTCCAGGGGAGGTGATGAAAAACTGTTTTTT. It yields the protein CASSSRGGDEKLFF.

This clonotype was counted ten times or more. The chain joins TRBV20-1 to TRBJ2-7; 9 bases are shared with TRBD2. Per the germline V gene, CDR1 is DFQATT and CDR2 is SNEGSKA (reference sequence). J lost 5 bases, V lost 5 bases, and 7 bases had no gene match. The CDR3 consists of 13 residues. CDR3 sequence reads: CSAQRGDPHEQYF. The CDR3 DNA follows: TGCAGTGCTCAGCGGGGGGACCCCCACGAGCAGTACTTC.

The chain combines TRBV6-4 with TRBJ1-5; 7 bases map to TRBD1. With V trimmed by 0 bases and J by 2 bases, 7 bases remained unmatched. Germline V gene lookup returns CDR1 MRHNA and CDR2 SNTAGT. The CDR3 has 17 amino acids. The CDR3 nucleotides read TGTGCCAGCAGTGACTCTAGTCGGCAGGGGGGCAATCAGCCCCAGCATTTT. It yields the protein CASSDSSRQGGNQPQHF.

This clonotype was recorded many times. This rearrangement joins TRBV5-1 to TRBJ2-7, with 9 bases that match TRBD1. V gave up 0 bases and J gave up 2 bases; unmatched junction bases: 0. Germline-derived CDR1 and CDR2 are SGHRS and YFSETQ. The CDR3 has 14 residues. CDR3 residues: CASSLDRGPYEQYF. The CDR3 region has the DNA TGCGCCAGCAGCTTGGACAGGGGGCCCTACGAGCAGTACTTC.

In its sample, this clonotype was seen many times. The V and J genes are TRBV5-1 and TRBJ2-1, with no clear D. Trimming stripped 0 bases from V and 6 bases from J, with 10 bases between. Per the germline V gene, CDR1 is SGHRS and CDR2 is YFSETQ. This CDR3 region has 14 residues. The CDR3 region is CASSLGTGGNEQFF. CDR3 DNA sequence: TGCGCCAGCAGCTTGGGGACCGGCGGCAATGAGCAGTTCTTC.